This T cell receptor (beta chain) was identified during a study of blood T cell repertoires in COVID-19. Overall study: Samples came from the United States, Italy and Spain, spanning acute and convalescent COVID-19. Sample material is recorded as cDNA or gDNA derived from T cells, B-cell-depleted T cells, or PBMCs.

CDR3 length: 14 residues. In germline, CDR1 is SEHNR, CDR2 FQNEAQ (reference sequence). Trimming took 3 bases from V and 6 from J, leaving 15 bases between them. Authors' methods: Amplification from reference gene primers served as the basis for estimated nucleated cell counts. Some clones are missing from TCRdb's copy, which holds only in-frame ones; the method was immunoSEQ multiplex PCR. V and J calls and clone size are given by that table; D and trimming were obtained from the DNA. The data contain approximately 400,000 clones, around 89% of them singletons. The TCR sequence derives from a middle-aged man with acute or convalescent COVID-19. The sample was peripheral blood. The rearrangement links TRBV7-9 to TRBJ2-7, with D possibly TRBD2 on 5 matching bases. This CDR3 is CASSFGSLLGEQYF. DNA for the CDR3: TGTGCCAGCAGCTTTGGGAGTTTACTGGGCGAGCAGTACTTC.